This T cell receptor (beta chain) was retrieved from a study of CD4 T cells in relation to SARS-CoV-2 and coronaviruses. Study-wide context: Shared crossreactive spike epitopes were mapped to their HLA restriction.

Germline V gene lookup returns CDR1 SEHNR and CDR2 FQNEAQ (reference sequence). The germline V and J ends were trimmed by 9 bases and 4 bases, with 13 bases remaining between them. CDR3 size: 13 residues. The table came from immunoSEQ multiplex PCR; TCRdb's copy has only in-frame clones and leaves some out. Of under 25,000 clones in the sample, around 78% were seen once. As regards this clone: Antigen: not known.

Before the COVID-19 pandemic, during about 2010-2018, CD4+ T cells were taken from unexposed donors. CD4+ T cells were isolated from the cells after about ten days of culture. Study findings and constraints: Monoreactive clones expanded significantly more to SARS-CoV-2 than crossreactive clones did.

The rearrangement uses TRBV7-9 and TRBJ2-1; perhaps D is TRBD1 or TRBD2 (5 bases each). This clonotype was obtained from a human donor in good health. Sequencing input: CD4+ T cells from PBMCs, cultured in vitro. The CDR3 DNA reads TGTGCCAGAGCCCGGGACGGATACAATGAGCAGTTCTTC. The encoded protein is CARARDGYNEQFF.